This is a list of T cell receptor beta chains from one sample in a study of T cells in Graves' hyperthyroidism and ophthalmopathy. TCRdb analysed the multiplex PCR reads with MiXCR anew, one entry per CDR3 protein. The sample shows about 180,000 distinct CDR3 sequences, approximately 15% of them seen only once. Material: blood. The receptors come from a woman in her forties or fifties with Graves' hyperthyroidism. CDR3s include the opening cysteine and the closing phenylalanine or tryptophan. The order of the fields is J gene, D gene, V gene, clone size, CDR3 DNA, CDR3 protein. A D gene is named only where the DNA matches it firmly. Clone size, where shown, is once, few, many, or a class for clones that have expanded.

J gene: TRBJ2-3; D gene: .; V gene: TRBV5-1; clone size: many; CDR3 DNA: TGCGCCAGCAGCTCCGACTCAACCCTGGGGGGAGATACGCAGTATTTT; CDR3 protein: CASSSDSTLGGDTQYF
J gene: TRBJ2-1; D gene: TRBD1; V gene: TRBV2; clone size: .; CDR3 DNA: TGTGCCACCTCGGGACAGCTACAATACAATGAGCAGTTCTTC; CDR3 protein: CATSGQLQYNEQFF
J gene: TRBJ1-1; D gene: .; V gene: TRBV11-3; clone size: .; CDR3 DNA: TGTGCCAGCAGCTCCCTACGAGATGTGAACACTGAAGCTTTCTTT; CDR3 protein: CASSSLRDVNTEAFF
J gene: TRBJ2-3; D gene: .; V gene: TRBV7-3; clone size: .; CDR3 DNA: TGTGCCAGCAGCCGAGGGGGGGGGGGCAGCACAGATACGCAGTATTTT; CDR3 protein: CASSRGGGGSTDTQYF
J gene: TRBJ1-1; D gene: TRBD1; V gene: TRBV20-1; clone size: once; CDR3 DNA: TGCAGTGCTGCGAGGAGGAGGGGGCGGGACGCTGAAGCTTTCTTT; CDR3 protein: CSAARRRGRDAEAFF
J gene: TRBJ2-7; D gene: .; V gene: TRBV11-2; clone size: many; CDR3 DNA: TGTGCCAGCAGCTTACAACAGGGAGCGGCCGAGCAGTACTTC; CDR3 protein: CASSLQQGAAEQYF
J gene: TRBJ2-1; D gene: .; V gene: TRBV24-1; clone size: many; CDR3 DNA: TGTGCCACCAGTGATTTGCCGCCAGGTAATGAGCAGTTCTTC; CDR3 protein: CATSDLPPGNEQFF
J gene: TRBJ2-3; D gene: .; V gene: TRBV29-1; clone size: many; CDR3 DNA: TGCAGCGTACAGGAGACCACAGATACGCAGTATTTT; CDR3 protein: CSVQETTDTQYF
J gene: TRBJ2-6; D gene: TRBD2; V gene: TRBV10-2; clone size: .; CDR3 DNA: TGCGCCAGCAGTGATCAGCGGGGCTGGGCCAACGTCCTGACTTTC; CDR3 protein: CASSDQRGWANVLTF
J gene: TRBJ2-5; D gene: .; V gene: TRBV10-3; clone size: many; CDR3 DNA: TGTGCCATCAGTGAGTCTTCGGGCGTGGAGACCCAGTACTTC; CDR3 protein: CAISESSGVETQYF
J gene: TRBJ2-5; D gene: TRBD2; V gene: TRBV24-1; clone size: many; CDR3 DNA: TGTGCCACCAGTGAAAGCCCAGCGGGGTCAGGTCAATTTGCCGCAGAGACCCAGTACTTC; CDR3 protein: CATSESPAGSGQFAAETQYF
J gene: TRBJ1-1; D gene: .; V gene: TRBV9; clone size: many; CDR3 DNA: TGTGCCAGCAGCGTAGTAGGGTCAGACACTGAAGCTTTCTTT; CDR3 protein: CASSVVGSDTEAFF
J gene: TRBJ2-7; D gene: .; V gene: TRBV14; clone size: many; CDR3 DNA: TGTGCCAGCAGCCAAGATAGGGTCGCCTACGAGCAGTACTTC; CDR3 protein: CASSQDRVAYEQYF
J gene: TRBJ2-7; D gene: TRBD2; V gene: TRBV7-9; clone size: many; CDR3 DNA: TGTGCCAGCAGCTATAGCGGGGGCGTCCAAGGCTACGAGCAGTACTTC; CDR3 protein: CASSYSGGVQGYEQYF
J gene: TRBJ1-1; D gene: .; V gene: TRBV5-6; clone size: many; CDR3 DNA: TGTGCCACTACGACAGGGAACACTGAAGCTTTCTTT; CDR3 protein: CATTTGNTEAFF
J gene: TRBJ2-2; D gene: .; V gene: TRBV13; clone size: few; CDR3 DNA: TGTGCCAGCAGCTTTAGTCCAGGGAGTAAGAACACCGGGGAGCTGTTTTTT; CDR3 protein: CASSFSPGSKNTGELFF
J gene: TRBJ2-7; D gene: .; V gene: TRBV6-1; clone size: many; CDR3 DNA: TGTGCCAGCGTAAACAGGGTTGGCTACGAGCAGTACTTC; CDR3 protein: CASVNRVGYEQYF
J gene: TRBJ2-7; D gene: TRBD2; V gene: TRBV11-2; clone size: .; CDR3 DNA: TGTGCCAGCAGCTTAGGCTACTTCCGGGAGGATGAAGGCTACGAGCAGTACTTC; CDR3 protein: CASSLGYFREDEGYEQYF
J gene: TRBJ2-1; D gene: TRBD2; V gene: TRBV13; clone size: many; CDR3 DNA: TGTGCCAGCAGCTCCTCGACTAGCGGGGGCAATGAGCAGTTCTTC; CDR3 protein: CASSSSTSGGNEQFF
J gene: TRBJ1-4; D gene: TRBD1; V gene: TRBV29-1; clone size: many; CDR3 DNA: TGCAGCGTTGGACAGGGGGCTAATGAAAAACTGTTTTTT; CDR3 protein: CSVGQGANEKLFF
J gene: TRBJ1-5; D gene: TRBD1; V gene: TRBV28; clone size: once; CDR3 DNA: TGTGCCAGCAGACCAGACAGGGGGCGGGTTCAGCCCCAGCATTTT; CDR3 protein: CASRPDRGRVQPQHF
J gene: TRBJ2-1; D gene: TRBD2; V gene: TRBV19; clone size: many; CDR3 DNA: TGTGCCAGTAGTCTCCGGGGGGGCCCAAATGAGCAGTTCTTC; CDR3 protein: CASSLRGGPNEQFF